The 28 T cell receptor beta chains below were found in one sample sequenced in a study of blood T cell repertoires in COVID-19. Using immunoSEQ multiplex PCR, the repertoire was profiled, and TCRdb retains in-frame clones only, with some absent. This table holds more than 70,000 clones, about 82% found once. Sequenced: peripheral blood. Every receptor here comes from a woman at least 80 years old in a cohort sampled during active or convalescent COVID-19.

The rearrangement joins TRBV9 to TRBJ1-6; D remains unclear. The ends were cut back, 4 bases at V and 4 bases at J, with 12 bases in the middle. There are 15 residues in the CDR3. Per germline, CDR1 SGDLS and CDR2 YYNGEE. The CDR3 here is CASSPAGEYNSPLHF. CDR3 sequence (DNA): TGTGCCAGCAGCCCTGCCGGGGAGTATAATTCACCCCTCCACTTT.

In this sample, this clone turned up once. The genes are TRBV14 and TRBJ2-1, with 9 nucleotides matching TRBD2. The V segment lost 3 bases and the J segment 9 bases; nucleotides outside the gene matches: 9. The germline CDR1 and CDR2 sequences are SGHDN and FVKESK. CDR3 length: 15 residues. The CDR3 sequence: CASSQILAGGTEQFF. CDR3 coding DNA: TGTGCCAGCAGCCAGATTCTGGCGGGAGGGACTGAGCAGTTCTTC.

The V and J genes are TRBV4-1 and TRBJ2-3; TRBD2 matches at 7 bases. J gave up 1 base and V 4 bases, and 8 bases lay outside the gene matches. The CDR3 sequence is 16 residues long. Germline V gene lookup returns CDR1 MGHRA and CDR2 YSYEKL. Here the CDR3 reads CASSLPSGVGTDTQYF. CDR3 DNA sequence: TGCGCCAGCAGCCTTCCTAGCGGAGTCGGCACAGATACGCAGTATTTT.

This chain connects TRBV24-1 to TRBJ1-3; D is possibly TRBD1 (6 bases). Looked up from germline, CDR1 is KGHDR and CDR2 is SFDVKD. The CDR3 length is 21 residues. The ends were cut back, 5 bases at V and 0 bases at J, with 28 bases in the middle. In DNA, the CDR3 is TGTGCCACCAGTGTTGAGGGGGTAGGGATTGTATGGACCTACTCTGGAAACACCATATATTTT. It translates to CATSVEGVGIVWTYSGNTIYF.

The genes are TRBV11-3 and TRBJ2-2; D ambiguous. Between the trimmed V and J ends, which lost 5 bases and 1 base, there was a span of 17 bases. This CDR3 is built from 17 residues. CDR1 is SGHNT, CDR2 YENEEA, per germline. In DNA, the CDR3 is TGTGCCAGCAGCCTATACCCCCCTACGGGGAACACCGGGGAGCTGTTTTTT. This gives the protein CASSLYPPTGNTGELFF. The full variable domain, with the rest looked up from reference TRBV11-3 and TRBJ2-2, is EAGVVQSPRYKIIEKKQPVAFWCNPISGHNTLYWYLQNLGQGPELLIRYENEEAVDDSQLPKDRFSAERLKGVDSTLKIQPAELGDSAVYLCASSLYPPTGNTGELFFGEGSRLTVL.

The DNA of the CDR3 is TGTGCCAGCAGACCGGCAGGTGGTGCCGGGGAGCTGTTTTTT. Residues: CASRPAGGAGELFF. The rearrangement uses TRBV6-1 and TRBJ2-2, with D unclear. The germline V gene encodes CDR1 MNHNS and CDR2 SASEGT. Trimming took 6 bases from V and 6 from J, leaving 14 bases between them. This CDR3 has 14 amino acids.

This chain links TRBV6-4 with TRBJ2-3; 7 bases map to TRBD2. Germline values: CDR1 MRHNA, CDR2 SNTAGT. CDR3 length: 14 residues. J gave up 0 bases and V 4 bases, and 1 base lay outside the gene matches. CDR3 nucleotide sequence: TGTGCCAGCAGTGTCGGGAGGAGCACAGATACGCAGTATTTT. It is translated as CASSVGRSTDTQYF.

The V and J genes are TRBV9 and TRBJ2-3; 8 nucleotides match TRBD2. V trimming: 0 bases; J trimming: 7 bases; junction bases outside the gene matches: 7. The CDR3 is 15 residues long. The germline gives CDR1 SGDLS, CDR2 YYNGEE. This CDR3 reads CASSVGVSGINTQYF. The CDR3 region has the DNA TGTGCCAGCAGCGTAGGGGTTAGCGGGATAAATACGCAGTATTTT.

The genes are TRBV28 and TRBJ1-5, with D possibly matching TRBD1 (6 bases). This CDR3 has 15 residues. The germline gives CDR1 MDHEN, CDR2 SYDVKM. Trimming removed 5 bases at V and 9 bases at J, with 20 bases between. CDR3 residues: CASSKRTERGSPQHF. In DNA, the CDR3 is TGTGCCAGCAGTAAAAGGACAGAGAGGGGATCGCCCCAGCATTTT.

CDR3 sequence reads: CASTRIMNTEAFF. Written as DNA, the CDR3 is TGTGCCAGTACCAGAATCATGAACACTGAAGCTTTCTTT. The chain employs TRBV19 and TRBJ1-1; D gene unclear. Germline assignment: CDR1 LNHDA and CDR2 SQIVND (reference sequence). The CDR3 is 13 residues long. V lost 7 bases to trimming and J lost 0 bases, with 9 bases between them.

The CDR3 nucleotides are TGCGCCAGCAGCCAAGTTGCGGAAAGCAATCAGCCCCAGCATTTT. It yields the protein CASSQVAESNQPQHF. The V gene is TRBV4-1, the J gene TRBJ1-5, with unresolved D. Germline CDR1 is MGHRA and CDR2 is YSYEKL. The length of the CDR3 is 15 residues. The V end was cut by 1 base, the J end by 1 base, with 8 bases between.

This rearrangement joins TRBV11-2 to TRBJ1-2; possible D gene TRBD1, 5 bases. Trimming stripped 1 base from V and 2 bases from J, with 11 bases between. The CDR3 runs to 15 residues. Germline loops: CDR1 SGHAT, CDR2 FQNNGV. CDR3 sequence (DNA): TGTGCCAGCAGCTTAGGAACAGGACTAAACTATGGCTACACCTTC. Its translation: CASSLGTGLNYGYTF.

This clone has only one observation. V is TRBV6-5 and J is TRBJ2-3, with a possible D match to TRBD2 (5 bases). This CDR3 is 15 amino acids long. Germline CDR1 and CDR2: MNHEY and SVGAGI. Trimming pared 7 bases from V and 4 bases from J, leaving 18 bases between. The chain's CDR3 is CASTPAVREADTQYF. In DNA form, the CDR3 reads TGTGCCAGCACCCCTGCGGTTCGGGAAGCAGATACGCAGTATTTT.

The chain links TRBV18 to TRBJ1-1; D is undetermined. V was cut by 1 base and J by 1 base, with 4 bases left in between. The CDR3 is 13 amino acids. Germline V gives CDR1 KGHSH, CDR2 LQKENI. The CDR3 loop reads CASSPRGNTEAFF. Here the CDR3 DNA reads TGTGCCAGCTCACCACGCGGGAACACTGAAGCTTTCTTT.

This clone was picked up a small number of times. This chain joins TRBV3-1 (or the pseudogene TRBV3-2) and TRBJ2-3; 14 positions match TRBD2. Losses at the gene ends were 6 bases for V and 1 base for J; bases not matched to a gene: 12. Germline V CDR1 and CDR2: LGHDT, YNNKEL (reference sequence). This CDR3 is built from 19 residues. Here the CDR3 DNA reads TGTGCCAGCAGGTCTGGACTAGCGGGAGGACCCAGCCGCACAGATACGCAGTATTTT. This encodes CASRSGLAGGPSRTDTQYF.

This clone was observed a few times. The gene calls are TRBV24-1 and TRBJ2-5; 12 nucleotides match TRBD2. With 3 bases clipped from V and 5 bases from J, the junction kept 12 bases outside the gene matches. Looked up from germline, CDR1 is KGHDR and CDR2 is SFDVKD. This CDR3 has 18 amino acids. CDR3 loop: CATSDPGLAGSASETQYF. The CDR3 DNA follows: TGTGCCACCAGTGATCCGGGACTAGCGGGCTCCGCCTCGGAGACCCAGTACTTC.

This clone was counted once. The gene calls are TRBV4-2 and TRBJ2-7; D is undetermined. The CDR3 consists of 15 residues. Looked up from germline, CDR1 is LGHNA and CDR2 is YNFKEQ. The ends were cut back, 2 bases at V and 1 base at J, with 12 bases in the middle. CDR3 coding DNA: TGTGCCAGCAGCCAATTTAGTGCCGTATCCTACGAGCAGTACTTC. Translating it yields CASSQFSAVSYEQYF.

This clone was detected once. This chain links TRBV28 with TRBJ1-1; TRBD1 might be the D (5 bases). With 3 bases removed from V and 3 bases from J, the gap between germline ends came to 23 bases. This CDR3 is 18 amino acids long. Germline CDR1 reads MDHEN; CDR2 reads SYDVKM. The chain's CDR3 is CASSLNSNLWGWDTEAFF. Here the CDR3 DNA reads TGTGCCAGCAGTTTGAACTCTAACCTGTGGGGCTGGGACACTGAAGCTTTCTTT.

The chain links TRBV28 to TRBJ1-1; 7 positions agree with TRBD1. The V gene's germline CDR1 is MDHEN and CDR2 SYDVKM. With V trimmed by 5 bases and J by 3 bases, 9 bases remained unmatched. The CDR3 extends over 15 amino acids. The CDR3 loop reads CASSTTDRADTEAFF. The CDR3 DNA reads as TGTGCCAGCAGTACAACCGACAGGGCGGACACTGAAGCTTTCTTT.

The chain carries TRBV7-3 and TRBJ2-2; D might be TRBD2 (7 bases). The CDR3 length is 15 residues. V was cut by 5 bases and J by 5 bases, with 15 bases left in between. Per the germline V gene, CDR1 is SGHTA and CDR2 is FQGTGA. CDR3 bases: TGTGCCAGCAGCCAACAGGGAGGGCGAACCGGGGAGCTGTTTTTT. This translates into CASSQQGGRTGELFF.

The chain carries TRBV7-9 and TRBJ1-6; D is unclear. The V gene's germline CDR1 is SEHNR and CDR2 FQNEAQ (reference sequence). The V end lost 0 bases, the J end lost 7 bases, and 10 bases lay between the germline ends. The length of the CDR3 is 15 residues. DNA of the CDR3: TGTGCCAGCAGCTTAGCGGCGGCAGAGAATTCACCCCTCCACTTT. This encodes CASSLAAAENSPLHF.

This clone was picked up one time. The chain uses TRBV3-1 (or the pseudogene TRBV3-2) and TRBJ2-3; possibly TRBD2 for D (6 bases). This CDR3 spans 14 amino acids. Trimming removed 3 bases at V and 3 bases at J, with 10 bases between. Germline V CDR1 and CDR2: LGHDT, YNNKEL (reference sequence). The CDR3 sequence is CASSQGGGTDTQYF. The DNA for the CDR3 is TGTGCCAGCAGCCAGGGGGGTGGGACAGATACGCAGTATTTT.

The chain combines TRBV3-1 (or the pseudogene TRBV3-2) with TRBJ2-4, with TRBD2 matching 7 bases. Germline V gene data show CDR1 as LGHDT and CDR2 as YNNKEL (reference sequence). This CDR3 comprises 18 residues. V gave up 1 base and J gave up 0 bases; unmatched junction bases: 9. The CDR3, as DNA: TGTGCCAGCAGCCAAGTTTTCCGGGGGGAAATAGCCAAAAACATTCAGTACTTC. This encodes CASSQVFRGEIAKNIQYF.

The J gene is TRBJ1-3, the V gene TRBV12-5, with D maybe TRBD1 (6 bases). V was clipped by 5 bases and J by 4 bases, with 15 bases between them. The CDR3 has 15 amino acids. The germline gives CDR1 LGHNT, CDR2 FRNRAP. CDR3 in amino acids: CASGPYRVSGNTIYF. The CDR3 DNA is TGTGCTAGTGGTCCCTACAGGGTTTCAGGAAACACCATATATTTT.

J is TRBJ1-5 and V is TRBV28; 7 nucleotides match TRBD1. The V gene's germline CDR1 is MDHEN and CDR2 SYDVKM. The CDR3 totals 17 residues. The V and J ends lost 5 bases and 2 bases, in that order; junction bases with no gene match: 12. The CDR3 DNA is TGTGCCAGCAGTGTCCCTCCTAGGGGGCAAGGCAATCAGCCCCAGCATTTT. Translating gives CASSVPPRGQGNQPQHF.

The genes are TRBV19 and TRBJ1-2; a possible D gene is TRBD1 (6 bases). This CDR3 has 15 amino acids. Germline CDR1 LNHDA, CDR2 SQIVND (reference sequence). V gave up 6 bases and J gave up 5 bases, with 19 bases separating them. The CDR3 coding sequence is TGTGCCAGTAGCCAGCACCCAGGGGAATTATATGGCTACACCTTC. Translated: CASSQHPGELYGYTF.

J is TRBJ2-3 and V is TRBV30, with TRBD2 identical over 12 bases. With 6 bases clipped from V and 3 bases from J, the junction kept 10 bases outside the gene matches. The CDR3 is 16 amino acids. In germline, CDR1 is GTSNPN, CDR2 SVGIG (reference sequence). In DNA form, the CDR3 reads TGTGCCTGCCAGACTAGCGGGAGAGCGTTAACAGATACGCAGTATTTT. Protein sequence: CACQTSGRALTDTQYF.

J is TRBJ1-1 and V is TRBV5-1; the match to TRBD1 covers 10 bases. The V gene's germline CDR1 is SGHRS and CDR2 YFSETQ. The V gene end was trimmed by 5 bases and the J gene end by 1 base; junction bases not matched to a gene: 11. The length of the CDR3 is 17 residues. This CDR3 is CASRRTTGGGPNTEAFF. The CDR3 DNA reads TGCGCCAGCAGGCGAACGACAGGGGGCGGCCCGAACACTGAAGCTTTCTTT.